This T cell receptor (beta chain) is from a study of T cell repertoires in cytomegalovirus infection. In the study overall: HLA-B-restricted CMV epitopes that are well studied, plus recently identified HLA-C-restricted ones, were used by the study. From public TCR beta signatures came an indication of both CMV infection and matching HLA type.

This clonotype was detected many times. No antigen is known for it. TCRdb itself ran the reads through MiXCR, one entry per CDR3 protein. Of approximately 990,000 distinct CDR3 sequences detected, approximately 31% appear once; the ten largest clones hold around 15%. The sequence came from a human donor in good health (CMV status not recorded). Some clones in this sample may be carry-over from other donors' samples. This specimen was cultured CD8+ T cells from PBMCs, taken from culture after CMV antigen stimulation.

This chain's CDR3 is CASSPLTSRGEKLFF. The CDR3, as DNA: TGCGCCAGCAGCCCCCTAACATCTCGGGGTGAAAAACTGTTTTTT. The V gene is TRBV4-1, the J gene TRBJ1-4; D remains ambiguous. In germline, CDR1 is MGHRA, CDR2 YSYEKL. Trimming removed 4 bases from V and 7 bases from J, with 16 bases in between. CDR3 length equals 15 residues.